Included here is one TCR beta chain sequence, with context. This sample stems from a study of cytomegalovirus exposure and HLA in healthy donors. This PCR relied on a set of 60 Vbeta primers and 13 Jbeta primers. This table comes from immunoSEQ multiplex PCR, and its TCRdb copy is limited to in-frame clones, with some not included. The table lists over 100,000 clones, approximately 78% of them singletons. The specimen sequenced was PBMCs. The receptor was derived from a woman aged 25 to 39 in good health and CMV-seropositive.

This chain's CDR3 is CASSLVLGQAYRTGELFF. In DNA, the CDR3 is TGTGCCAGCAGCTTAGTTTTGGGACAGGCTTATCGCACCGGGGAGCTGTTTTTT. The rearrangement joins TRBV7-6 to TRBJ2-2, with 8 positions matching TRBD1. The V segment lost 1 base and the J segment 4 bases; nucleotides outside the gene matches: 11. From germline, CDR1 is SGHVS and CDR2 FNYEAQ. The CDR3 extends over 18 amino acids.